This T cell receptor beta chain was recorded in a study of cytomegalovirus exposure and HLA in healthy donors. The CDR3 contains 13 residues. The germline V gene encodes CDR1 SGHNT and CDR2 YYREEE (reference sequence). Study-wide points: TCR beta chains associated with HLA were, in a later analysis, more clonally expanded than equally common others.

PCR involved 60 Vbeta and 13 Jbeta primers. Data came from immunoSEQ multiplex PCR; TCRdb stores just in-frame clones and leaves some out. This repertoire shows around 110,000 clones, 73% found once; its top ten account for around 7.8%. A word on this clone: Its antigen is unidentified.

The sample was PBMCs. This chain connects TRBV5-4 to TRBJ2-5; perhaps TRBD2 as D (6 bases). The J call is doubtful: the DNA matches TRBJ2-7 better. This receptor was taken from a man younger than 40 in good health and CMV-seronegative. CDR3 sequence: CASSGGLTYEQYF. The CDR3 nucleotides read TGTGCCAGCAGCGGGGGACTGACCTACGAGCAGTACTTC.